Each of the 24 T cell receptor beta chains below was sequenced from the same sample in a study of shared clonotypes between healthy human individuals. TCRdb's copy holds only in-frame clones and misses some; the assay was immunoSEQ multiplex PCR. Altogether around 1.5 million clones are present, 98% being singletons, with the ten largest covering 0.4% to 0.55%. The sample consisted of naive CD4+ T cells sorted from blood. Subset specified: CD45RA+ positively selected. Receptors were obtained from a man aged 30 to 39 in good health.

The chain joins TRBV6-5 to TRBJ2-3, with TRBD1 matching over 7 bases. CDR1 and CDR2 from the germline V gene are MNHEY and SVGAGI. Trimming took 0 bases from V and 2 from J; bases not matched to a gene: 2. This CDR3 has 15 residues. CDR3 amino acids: CASSYSGQNTDTQYF. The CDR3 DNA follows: TGTGCCAGCAGTTACTCGGGACAGAACACAGATACGCAGTATTTT.

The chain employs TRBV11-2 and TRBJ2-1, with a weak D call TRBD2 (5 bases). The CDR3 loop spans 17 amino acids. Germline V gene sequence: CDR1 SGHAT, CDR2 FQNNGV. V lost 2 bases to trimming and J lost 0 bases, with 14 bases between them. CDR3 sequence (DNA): TGTGCCAGCAGCTTAAGAGGGCTAAGGAGCTCCTACAATGAGCAGTTCTTC. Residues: CASSLRGLRSSYNEQFF.

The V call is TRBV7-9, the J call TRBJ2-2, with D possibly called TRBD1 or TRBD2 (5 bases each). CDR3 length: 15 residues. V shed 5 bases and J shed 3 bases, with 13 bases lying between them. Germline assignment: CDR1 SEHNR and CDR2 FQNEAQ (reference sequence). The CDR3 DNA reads TGTGCCAGCAGCCCACTTTTGGGGGACACCGGGGAGCTGTTTTTT. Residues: CASSPLLGDTGELFF.

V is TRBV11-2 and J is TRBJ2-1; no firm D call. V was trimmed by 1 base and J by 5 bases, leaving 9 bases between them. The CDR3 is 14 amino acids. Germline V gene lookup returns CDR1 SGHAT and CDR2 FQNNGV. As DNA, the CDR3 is TGTGCCAGCAGCTTAGGCGCGATCAACAATGAGCAGTTCTTC. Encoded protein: CASSLGAINNEQFF.

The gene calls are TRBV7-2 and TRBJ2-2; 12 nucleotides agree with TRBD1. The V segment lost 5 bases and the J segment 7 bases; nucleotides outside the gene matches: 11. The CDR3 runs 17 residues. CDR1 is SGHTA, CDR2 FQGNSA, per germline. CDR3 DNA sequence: TGTGCCAGCAGCCCCGCCGGGACAGGGGGCGCAGTCGGGGAGCTGTTTTTT. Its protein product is CASSPAGTGGAVGELFF.

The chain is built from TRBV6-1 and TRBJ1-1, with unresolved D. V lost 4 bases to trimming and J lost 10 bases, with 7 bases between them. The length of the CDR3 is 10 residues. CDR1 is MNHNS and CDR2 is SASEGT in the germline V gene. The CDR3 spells CASSVRGAFF. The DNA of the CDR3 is TGTGCCAGCAGTGTTCGGGGAGCTTTCTTT.

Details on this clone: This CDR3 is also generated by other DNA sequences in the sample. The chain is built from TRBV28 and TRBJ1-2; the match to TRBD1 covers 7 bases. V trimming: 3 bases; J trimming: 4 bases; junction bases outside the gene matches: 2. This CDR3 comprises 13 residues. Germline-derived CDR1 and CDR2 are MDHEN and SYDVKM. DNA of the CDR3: TGTGCCAGCAGTTTTAGGGGGCTCTATGGCTACACCTTC. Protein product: CASSFRGLYGYTF.

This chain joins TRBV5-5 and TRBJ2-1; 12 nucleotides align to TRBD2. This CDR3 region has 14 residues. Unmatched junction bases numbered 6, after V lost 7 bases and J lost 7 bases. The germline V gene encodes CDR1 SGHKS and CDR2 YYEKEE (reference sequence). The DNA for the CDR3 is TGTGCCAGCGGAAAACTAGCGGGAGGTAATGAGCAGTTCTTC. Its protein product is CASGKLAGGNEQFF.

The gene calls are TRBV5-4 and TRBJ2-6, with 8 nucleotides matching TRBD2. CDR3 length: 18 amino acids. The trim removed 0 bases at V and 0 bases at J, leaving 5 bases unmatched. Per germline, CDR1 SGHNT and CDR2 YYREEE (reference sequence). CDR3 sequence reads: CASSLAGGRPSGANVLTF. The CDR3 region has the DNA TGTGCCAGCAGCTTGGCTGGCGGGAGGCCCTCTGGGGCCAACGTCCTGACTTTC.

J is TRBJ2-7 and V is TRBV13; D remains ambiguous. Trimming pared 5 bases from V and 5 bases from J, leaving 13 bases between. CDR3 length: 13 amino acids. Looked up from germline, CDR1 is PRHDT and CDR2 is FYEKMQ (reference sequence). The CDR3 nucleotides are TGTGCCAGCAGCCCTAGTCTTGCGCACGAGCAGTACTTC. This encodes CASSPSLAHEQYF. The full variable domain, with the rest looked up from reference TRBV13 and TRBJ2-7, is AAGVIQSPRHLIKEKRETATLKCYPIPRHDTVYWYQQGPGQDPQFLISFYEKMQSDKGSIPDRFSAQQFSDYHSELNMSSLELGDSALYFCASSPSLAHEQYFGPGTRLTVT.

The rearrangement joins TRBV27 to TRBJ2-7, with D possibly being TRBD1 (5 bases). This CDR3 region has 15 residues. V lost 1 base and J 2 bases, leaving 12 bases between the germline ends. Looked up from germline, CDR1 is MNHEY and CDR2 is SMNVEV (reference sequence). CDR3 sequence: CASSLFLGRPYEQYF. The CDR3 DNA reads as TGTGCCAGCAGTTTATTCTTGGGGCGCCCCTACGAGCAGTACTTC.

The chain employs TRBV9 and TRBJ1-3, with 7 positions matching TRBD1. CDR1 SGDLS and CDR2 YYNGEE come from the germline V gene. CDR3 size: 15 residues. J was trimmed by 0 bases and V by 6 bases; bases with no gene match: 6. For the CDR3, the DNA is TGTGCCAGCACCATCGGGGACAGCTCTGGAAACACCATATATTTT. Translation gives CASTIGDSSGNTIYF.

The CDR3: CASSQDLAEETQYF. CDR3 nucleotide sequence: TGCGCCAGCAGCCAAGATTTGGCGGAAGAGACCCAGTACTTC. This sequence joins TRBV4-3 and TRBJ2-5, with unresolved D. CDR1 and CDR2 from the germline V gene are LGHNA and YSLEER. CDR3 length equals 14 residues. The germline V and J ends were trimmed by 0 bases and 3 bases, with 8 bases remaining between them.

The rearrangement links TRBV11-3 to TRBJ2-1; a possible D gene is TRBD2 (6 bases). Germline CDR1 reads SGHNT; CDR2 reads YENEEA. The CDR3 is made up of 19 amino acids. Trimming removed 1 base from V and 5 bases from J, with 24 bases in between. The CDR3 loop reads CASSLVPPYGGREDNEQFF. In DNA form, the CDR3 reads TGTGCCAGCAGCTTAGTACCCCCGTATGGAGGGAGAGAGGACAATGAGCAGTTCTTC. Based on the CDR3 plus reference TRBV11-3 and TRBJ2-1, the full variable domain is EAGVVQSPRYKIIEKKQPVAFWCNPISGHNTLYWYLQNLGQGPELLIRYENEEAVDDSQLPKDRFSAERLKGVDSTLKIQPAELGDSAVYLCASSLVPPYGGREDNEQFFGPGTRLTVL.

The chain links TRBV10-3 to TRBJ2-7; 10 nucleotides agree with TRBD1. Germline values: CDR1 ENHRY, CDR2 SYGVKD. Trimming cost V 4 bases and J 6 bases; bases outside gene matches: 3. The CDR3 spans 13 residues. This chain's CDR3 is CAISAGQGLEQYF. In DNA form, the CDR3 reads TGTGCCATCAGTGCGGGACAGGGGCTCGAGCAGTACTTC.

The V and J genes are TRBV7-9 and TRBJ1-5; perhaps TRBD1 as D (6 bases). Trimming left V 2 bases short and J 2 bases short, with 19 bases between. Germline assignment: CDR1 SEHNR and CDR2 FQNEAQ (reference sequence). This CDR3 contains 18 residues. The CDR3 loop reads CASSLTRSGVYGNQPQHF. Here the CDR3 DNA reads TGTGCCAGCAGCTTAACCCGGTCAGGGGTTTACGGCAATCAGCCCCAGCATTTT.

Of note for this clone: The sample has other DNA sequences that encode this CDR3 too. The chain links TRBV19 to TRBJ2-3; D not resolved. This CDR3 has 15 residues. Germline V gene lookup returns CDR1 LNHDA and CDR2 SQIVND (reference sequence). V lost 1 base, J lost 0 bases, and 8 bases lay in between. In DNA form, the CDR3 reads TGTGCCAGTAGTATAGGGGGTAGGAGCACAGATACGCAGTATTTT. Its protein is CASSIGGRSTDTQYF.

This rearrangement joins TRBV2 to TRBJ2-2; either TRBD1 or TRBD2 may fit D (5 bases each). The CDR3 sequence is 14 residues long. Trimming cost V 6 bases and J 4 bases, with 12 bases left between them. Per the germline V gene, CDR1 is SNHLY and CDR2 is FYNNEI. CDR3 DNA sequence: TGTGCCAGCAGGGCTCGGGGCGGCACCGGGGAGCTGTTTTTT. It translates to CASRARGGTGELFF.

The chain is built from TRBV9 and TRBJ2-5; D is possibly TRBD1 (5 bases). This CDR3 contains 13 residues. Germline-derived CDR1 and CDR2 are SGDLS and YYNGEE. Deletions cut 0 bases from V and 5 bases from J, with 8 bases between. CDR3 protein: CASSVEGSETQYF. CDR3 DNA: TGTGCCAGCAGCGTAGAGGGGTCGGAGACCCAGTACTTC.

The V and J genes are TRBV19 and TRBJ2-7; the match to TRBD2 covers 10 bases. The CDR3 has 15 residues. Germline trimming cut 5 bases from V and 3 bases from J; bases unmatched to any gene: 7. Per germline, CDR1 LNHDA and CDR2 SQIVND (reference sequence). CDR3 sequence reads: CASSSGLAAYYEQYF. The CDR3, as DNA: TGTGCCAGTAGTTCCGGACTAGCGGCCTACTACGAGCAGTACTTC.

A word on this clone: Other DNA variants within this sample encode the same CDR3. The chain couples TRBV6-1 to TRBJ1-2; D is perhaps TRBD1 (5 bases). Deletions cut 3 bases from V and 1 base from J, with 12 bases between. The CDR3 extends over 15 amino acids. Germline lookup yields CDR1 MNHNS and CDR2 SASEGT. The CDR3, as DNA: TGTGCCAGCAGTGAGGGGACTGGCGGTAACTATGGCTACACCTTC. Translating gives CASSEGTGGNYGYTF.

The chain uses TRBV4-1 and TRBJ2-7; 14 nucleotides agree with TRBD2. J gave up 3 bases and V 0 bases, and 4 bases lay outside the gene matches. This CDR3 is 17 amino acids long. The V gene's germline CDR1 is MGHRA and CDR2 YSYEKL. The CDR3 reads CASSQEGTSGSFYEQYF. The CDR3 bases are TGCGCCAGCAGCCAAGAAGGGACTAGCGGGAGTTTCTACGAGCAGTACTTC.

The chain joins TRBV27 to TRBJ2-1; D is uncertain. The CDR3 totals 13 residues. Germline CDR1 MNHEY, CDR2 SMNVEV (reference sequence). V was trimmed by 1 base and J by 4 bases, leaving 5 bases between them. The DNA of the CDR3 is TGTGCCAGCAGTTTATTAGGTTACAATGAGCAGTTCTTC. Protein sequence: CASSLLGYNEQFF.

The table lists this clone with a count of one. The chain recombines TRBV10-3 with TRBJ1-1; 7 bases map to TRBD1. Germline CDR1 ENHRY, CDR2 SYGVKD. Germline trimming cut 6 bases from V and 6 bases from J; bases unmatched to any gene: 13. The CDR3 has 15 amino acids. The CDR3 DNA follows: TGTGCCATCAGGGAAACAGGGGCCGCAAGTGCTGAAGCTTTCTTT. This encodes CAIRETGAASAEAFF.